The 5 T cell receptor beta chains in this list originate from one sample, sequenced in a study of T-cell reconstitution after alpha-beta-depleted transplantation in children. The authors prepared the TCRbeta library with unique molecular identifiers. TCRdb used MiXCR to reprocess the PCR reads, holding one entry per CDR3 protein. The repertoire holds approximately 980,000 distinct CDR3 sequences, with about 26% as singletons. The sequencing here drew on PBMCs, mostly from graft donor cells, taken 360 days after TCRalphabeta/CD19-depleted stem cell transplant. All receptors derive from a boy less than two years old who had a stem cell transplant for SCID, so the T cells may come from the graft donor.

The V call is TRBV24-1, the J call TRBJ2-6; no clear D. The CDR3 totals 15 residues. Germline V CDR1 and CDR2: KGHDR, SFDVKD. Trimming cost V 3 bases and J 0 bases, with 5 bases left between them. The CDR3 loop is CATSDPGSGANVLTF. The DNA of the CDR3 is TGTGCCACCAGTGATCCAGGCTCTGGGGCCAACGTCCTGACTTTC.

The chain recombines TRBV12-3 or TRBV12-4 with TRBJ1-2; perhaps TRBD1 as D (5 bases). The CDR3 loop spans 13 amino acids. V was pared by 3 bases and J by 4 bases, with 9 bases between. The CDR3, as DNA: TGTGCCAGCAGTTTCCGACAGATCTATGGCTACACCTTC. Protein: CASSFRQIYGYTF.

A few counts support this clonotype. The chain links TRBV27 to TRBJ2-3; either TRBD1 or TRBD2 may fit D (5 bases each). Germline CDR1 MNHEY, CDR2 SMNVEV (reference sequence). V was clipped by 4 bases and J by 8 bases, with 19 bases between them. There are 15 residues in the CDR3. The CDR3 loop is CASSSYGKGFSTQYF. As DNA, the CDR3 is TGTGCCAGCAGTTCTTACGGGAAGGGGTTTTCTACGCAGTATTTT.

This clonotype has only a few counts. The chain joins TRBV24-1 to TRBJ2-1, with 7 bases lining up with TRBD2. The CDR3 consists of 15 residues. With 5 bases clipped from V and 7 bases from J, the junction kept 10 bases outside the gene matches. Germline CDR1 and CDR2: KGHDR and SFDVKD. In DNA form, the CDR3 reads TGTGCCACCAGTGGGGGGGGTAAAGGTAGGAATGAGCAGTTCTTC. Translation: CATSGGGKGRNEQFF.

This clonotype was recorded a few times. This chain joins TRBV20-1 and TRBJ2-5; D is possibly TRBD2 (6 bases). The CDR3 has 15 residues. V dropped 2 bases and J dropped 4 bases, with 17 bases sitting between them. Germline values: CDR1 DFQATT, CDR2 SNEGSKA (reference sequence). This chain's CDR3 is CSARPGTQYRETQYF. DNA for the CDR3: TGCAGTGCTAGACCCGGGACTCAATACCGAGAGACCCAGTACTTC.